The clone carrying this T cell receptor beta chain was picked up a small number of times. Then a second PCR, running about 6 to 12 cycles, was carried out with a sample-barcoded 5' primer and a J-beta primer mix. TCRdb used MiXCR to reprocess the 5' RACE reads, holding one entry per CDR3 protein. The table records 1.5 million to 2 million distinct CDR3 sequences, roughly 27% of them present only once. The germline V gene encodes CDR1 SGDLS and CDR2 YYNGEE. The CDR3 runs 15 residues. V was clipped by 7 bases and J by 0 bases, with 17 bases between them. This sample is drawn from a study of blood T cells in healthy people across ages.

The specimen was blood. The TCR comes from a woman aged 25 to 39 in good health. V is TRBV9 and J is TRBJ2-7, with D maybe TRBD2 (5 bases). CDR3 residues: CASGPGWAFSYEQYF. The DNA of the CDR3 is TGTGCCAGCGGCCCGGGGTGGGCTTTCTCCTACGAGCAGTACTTC.